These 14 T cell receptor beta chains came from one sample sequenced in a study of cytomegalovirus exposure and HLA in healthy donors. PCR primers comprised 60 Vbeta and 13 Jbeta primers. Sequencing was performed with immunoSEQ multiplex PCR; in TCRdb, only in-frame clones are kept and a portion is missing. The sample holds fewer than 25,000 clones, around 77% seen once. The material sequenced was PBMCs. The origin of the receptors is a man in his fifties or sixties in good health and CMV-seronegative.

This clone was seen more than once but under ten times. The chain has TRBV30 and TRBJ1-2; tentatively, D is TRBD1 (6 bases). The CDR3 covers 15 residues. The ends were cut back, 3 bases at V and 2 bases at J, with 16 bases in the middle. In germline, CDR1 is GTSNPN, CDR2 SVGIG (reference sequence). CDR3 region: CAWRTRGAGNYGYTF. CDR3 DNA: TGTGCCTGGAGGACCAGGGGCGCTGGGAACTATGGCTACACCTTC.

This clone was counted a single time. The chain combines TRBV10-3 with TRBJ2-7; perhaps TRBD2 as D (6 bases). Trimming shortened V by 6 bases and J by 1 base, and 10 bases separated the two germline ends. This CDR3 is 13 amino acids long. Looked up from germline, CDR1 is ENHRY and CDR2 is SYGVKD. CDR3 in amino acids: CAISGTDSYEQYF. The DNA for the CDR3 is TGTGCCATCAGCGGGACTGATTCCTACGAGCAGTACTTC.

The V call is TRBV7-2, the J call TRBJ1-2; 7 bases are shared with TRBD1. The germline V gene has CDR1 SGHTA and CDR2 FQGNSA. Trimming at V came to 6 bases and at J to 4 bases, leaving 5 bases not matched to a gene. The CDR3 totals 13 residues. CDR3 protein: CASRSDRTYGYTF. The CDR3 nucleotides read TGTGCCAGCAGATCGGACAGGACCTATGGCTACACCTTC.

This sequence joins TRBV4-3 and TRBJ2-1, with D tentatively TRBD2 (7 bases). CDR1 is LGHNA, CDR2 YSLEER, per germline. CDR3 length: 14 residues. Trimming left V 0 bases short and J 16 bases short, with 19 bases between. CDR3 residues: CASSQDLWGGRSFF. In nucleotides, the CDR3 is TGCGCCAGCAGCCAAGATCTCTGGGGGGGCCGTTCCTTCTTC.

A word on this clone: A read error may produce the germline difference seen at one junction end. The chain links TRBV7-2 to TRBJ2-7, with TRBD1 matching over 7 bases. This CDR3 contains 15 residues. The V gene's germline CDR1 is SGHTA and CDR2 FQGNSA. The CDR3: CSSSIPRTGSYEQYF. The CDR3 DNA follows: TGTTCCAGCAGCATACCCCGGACAGGCTCCTACGAGCAGTACTTC.

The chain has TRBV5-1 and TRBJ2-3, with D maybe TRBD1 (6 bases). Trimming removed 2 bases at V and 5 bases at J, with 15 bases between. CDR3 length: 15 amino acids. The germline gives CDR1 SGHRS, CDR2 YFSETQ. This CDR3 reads CASSLSPGVGDTQYF. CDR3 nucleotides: TGCGCCAGCAGCTTAAGTCCAGGGGTGGGAGATACGCAGTATTTT.

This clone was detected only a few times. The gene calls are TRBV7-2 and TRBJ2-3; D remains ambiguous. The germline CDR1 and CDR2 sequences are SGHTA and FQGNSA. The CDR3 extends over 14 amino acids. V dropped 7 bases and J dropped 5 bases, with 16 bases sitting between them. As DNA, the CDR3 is TGTGCCAGCACCAACTACCAGAGGCAAGATACGCAGTATTTT. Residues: CASTNYQRQDTQYF.

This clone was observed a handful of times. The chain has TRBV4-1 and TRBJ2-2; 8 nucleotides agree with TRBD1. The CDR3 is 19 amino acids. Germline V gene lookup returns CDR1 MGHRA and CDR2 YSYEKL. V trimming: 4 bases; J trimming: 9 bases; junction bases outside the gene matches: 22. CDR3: CASSPALSKQGEIQRELFF. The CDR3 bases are TGCGCCAGCAGCCCCGCGCTATCAAAACAGGGGGAGATTCAGAGGGAGCTGTTTTTT.

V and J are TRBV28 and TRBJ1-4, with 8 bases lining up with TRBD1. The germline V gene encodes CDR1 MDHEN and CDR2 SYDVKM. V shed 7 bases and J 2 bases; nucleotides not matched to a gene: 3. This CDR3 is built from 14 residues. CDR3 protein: CASTGGRTNEKLFF. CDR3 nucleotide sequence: TGTGCCAGCACAGGGGGCAGGACTAATGAAAAACTGTTTTTT.

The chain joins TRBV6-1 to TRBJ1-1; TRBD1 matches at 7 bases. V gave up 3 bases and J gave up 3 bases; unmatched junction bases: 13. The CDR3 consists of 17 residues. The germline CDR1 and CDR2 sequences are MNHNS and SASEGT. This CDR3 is CASSDGIYRGSDTEAFF. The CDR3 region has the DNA TGTGCCAGCAGTGATGGGATCTACAGGGGCTCGGACACTGAAGCTTTCTTT.

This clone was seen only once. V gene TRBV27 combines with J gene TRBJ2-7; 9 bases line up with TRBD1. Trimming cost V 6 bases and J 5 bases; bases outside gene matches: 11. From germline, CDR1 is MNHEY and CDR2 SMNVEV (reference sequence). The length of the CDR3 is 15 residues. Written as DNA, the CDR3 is TGTGCCAGCAGATGGGCCGGGACAGGGACCAACGAGCAGTACTTC. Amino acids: CASRWAGTGTNEQYF.

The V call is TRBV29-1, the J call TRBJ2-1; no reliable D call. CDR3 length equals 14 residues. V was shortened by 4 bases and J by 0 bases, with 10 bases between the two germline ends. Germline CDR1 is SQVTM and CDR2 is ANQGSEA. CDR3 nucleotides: TGCAGCGTTGTTCGATCCAGCTCCTACAATGAGCAGTTCTTC. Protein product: CSVVRSSSYNEQFF.

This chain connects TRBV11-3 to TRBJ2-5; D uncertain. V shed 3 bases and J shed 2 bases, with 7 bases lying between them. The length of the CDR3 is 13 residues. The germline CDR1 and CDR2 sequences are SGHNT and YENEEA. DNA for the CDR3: TGTGCCAGCAGCTTCGGTAGACAAGAGACCCAGTACTTC. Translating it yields CASSFGRQETQYF. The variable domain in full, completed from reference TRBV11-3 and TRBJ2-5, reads EAGVVQSPRYKIIEKKQPVAFWCNPISGHNTLYWYLQNLGQGPELLIRYENEEAVDDSQLPKDRFSAERLKGVDSTLKIQPAELGDSAVYLCASSFGRQETQYFGPGTRLLVL.

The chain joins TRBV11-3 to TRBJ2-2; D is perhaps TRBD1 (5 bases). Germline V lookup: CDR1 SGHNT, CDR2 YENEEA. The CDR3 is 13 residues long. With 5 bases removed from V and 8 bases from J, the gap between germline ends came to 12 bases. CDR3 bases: TGTGCCAGCAGCCAACAGGCCGCTGGGGAGCTGTTTTTT. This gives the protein CASSQQAAGELFF.